The source of this T cell receptor (beta chain) is a study of cytomegalovirus exposure and HLA in healthy donors. This cohort consisted of healthy bone marrow donors. PCR was performed using 60 Vbeta and 13 Jbeta primers. Sequenced by immunoSEQ multiplex PCR; TCRdb stores in-frame clones only, minus some. The sample consists of about 170,000 clones, roughly 80% of them appearing once. This clone was seen only a few times. Its specificity is unknown. The V segment lost 0 bases and the J segment 2 bases; nucleotides outside the gene matches: 2. Germline CDR1 is SEHNR and CDR2 is FQNEAQ (reference sequence). This CDR3 has 15 amino acids. Study findings and constraints: V- and J-gene trimming in TCR beta was tied to a missense DCLRE1C variant by an analysis performed later.

This chain joins TRBV7-9 and TRBJ2-3, with 7 bases aligning to TRBD2. Sequenced: PBMCs. The receptor was isolated from a woman between 18 and 29 years old in good health and CMV-seronegative. The chain's CDR3 is CASSLALAVTDTQYF. The CDR3 DNA is TGTGCCAGCAGCTTAGCTCTAGCGGTCACAGATACGCAGTATTTT.